This passage covers 27 T cell receptor beta chains from one sample sequenced in a study of CD8 T cells in ankylosing spondylitis. Each CDR3 protein is one row after TCRdb ran MiXCR on the 5' RACE reads. The sample records 200,000 to 250,000 distinct CDR3 sequences, approximately 12% being singletons. Sequencing was done on a sample of blood, either unsorted or a sorted T cell fraction (not recorded which). Receptor source: a male donor with ankylosing spondylitis or in good health (not recorded which).

This clonotype was detected a few times. The rearrangement links TRBV5-1 to TRBJ1-4; D remains unclear. CDR3 length: 14 residues. V was clipped by 0 bases and J by 3 bases, with 6 bases between them. Germline V CDR1 and CDR2: SGHRS, YFSETQ. The DNA for the CDR3 is TGCGCCAGCAGCTTGGACAGAGCTAATGAAAAACTGTTTTTT. It specifies CASSLDRANEKLFF.

This clonotype was seen repeatedly, ten times or more. J is TRBJ2-3 and V is TRBV20-1, with 14 bases identical to TRBD2. The CDR3 consists of 16 residues. Trimming cost V 2 bases and J 2 bases; bases outside gene matches: 3. CDR1 and CDR2 (germline): DFQATT, SNEGSKA (reference sequence). CDR3 sequence reads: CSARRLAGGDTDTQYF. Written as DNA, the CDR3 is TGCAGTGCTAGACGACTAGCGGGGGGGGACACAGATACGCAGTATTTT.

The rearrangement joins TRBV20-1 to TRBJ1-2; D may be TRBD1 (5 bases). CDR1 and CDR2 from the germline V gene are DFQATT and SNEGSKA (reference sequence). CDR3 length: 12 amino acids. Trimming removed 6 bases at V and 4 bases at J, with 12 bases between. DNA of the CDR3: TGCAGTGCCATGGGGGGTTCCTATGGCTACACCTTC. Amino acid sequence: CSAMGGSYGYTF.

At least ten counts were recorded for this clonotype. This rearrangement joins TRBV5-5 to TRBJ2-3; 7 positions agree with TRBD2. Losses at the gene ends were 4 bases for V and 4 bases for J; bases not matched to a gene: 12. CDR3 length equals 16 residues. From germline, CDR1 is SGHKS and CDR2 YYEKEE (reference sequence). The CDR3 bases are TGTGCCAGCAGCCCGGAGCGGGGCCGGGAAGCAGATACGCAGTATTTT. Its protein is CASSPERGREADTQYF.

This clonotype appeared many times. Written as DNA, the CDR3 is TGTGCCATCAGTGAGTCCTGGCAGGGGGCGAACACCGGGGAGCTGTTTTTT. This encodes CAISESWQGANTGELFF. The chain couples TRBV10-3 to TRBJ2-2, with TRBD1 identical over 7 bases. This CDR3 has 17 residues. Looked up from germline, CDR1 is ENHRY and CDR2 is SYGVKD. Germline trimming cut 0 bases from V and 0 bases from J; bases unmatched to any gene: 4.

This clonotype has a count of ten or more. V is TRBV4-1 and J is TRBJ2-1, with D hard to call. This CDR3 is built from 17 residues. The V end lost 0 bases, the J end lost 7 bases, and 19 bases lay between the germline ends. Germline V gives CDR1 MGHRA, CDR2 YSYEKL. The CDR3 loop reads CASSQDQNSFPGNEQFF. The CDR3 DNA reads TGCGCCAGCAGCCAAGATCAGAACAGTTTTCCTGGGAATGAGCAGTTCTTC.

CDR3 amino acids: CASSQEVRTGELFF. Here the CDR3 DNA reads TGTGCCAGCAGCCAAGAAGTGAGGACCGGGGAGCTGTTTTTT. The V and J genes are TRBV4-2 and TRBJ2-2; D unresolved. Trimming removed 0 bases from V and 5 bases from J, with 7 bases in between. The CDR3 is made up of 14 amino acids. In germline, CDR1 is LGHNA, CDR2 YNFKEQ.

Of note for this clonotype: This may be a read error: a much more frequent sequence differs by one nucleotide. This sequence joins TRBV12-3 or TRBV12-4 and TRBJ2-1; possibly TRBD1 for D (6 bases). The CDR3 is 17 residues long. The CDR3 protein is CVSSLVGRGPSYNEQFF. CDR3 nucleotide sequence: TGTGTCAGCAGTTTAGTGGGCAGGGGTCCCTCTTACAATGAGCAGTTCTTC.

This clonotype has at least ten counts. The chain recombines TRBV5-1 with TRBJ2-7; D possibly matches TRBD1 or TRBD2 (6 bases each). In germline, CDR1 is SGHRS, CDR2 YFSETQ. V lost 2 bases and J lost 4, with 16 bases in between. This CDR3 contains 15 residues. The CDR3 is CASSLTGGADYEQYF. CDR3 coding DNA: TGCGCCAGCAGCTTAACCGGGGGCGCGGATTACGAGCAGTACTTC.

The chain recombines TRBV10-3 with TRBJ2-7, with 9 positions matching TRBD1. The CDR3 runs 14 residues. CDR1 and CDR2 from the germline V gene are ENHRY and SYGVKD. V was pared by 6 bases and J by 2 bases, with 5 bases of the junction left unmatched. CDR3 sequence reads: CAISPGQGTYEQYF. The CDR3 bases are TGTGCCATCAGCCCGGGACAGGGAACCTACGAGCAGTACTTC.

The chain has TRBV30 and TRBJ1-2, with a tentative D call TRBD1 (5 bases). The CDR3 spans 13 residues. Trimming cost V 1 base and J 6 bases, with 12 bases left between them. The germline CDR1 and CDR2 sequences are GTSNPN and SVGIG (reference sequence). The CDR3 sequence is CAWSGGLGHGYTF. The CDR3 nucleotides are TGTGCCTGGAGTGGGGGGTTGGGGCATGGCTACACCTTC. The full variable domain, rest sourced from reference TRBV30 and TRBJ1-2, is SQTIHQWPATLVQPVGSPLSLECTVEGTSNPNLYWYRQAAGRGLQLLFYSVGIGQISSEVPQNLSASRPQDRQFILSSKKLLLSDSGFYLCAWSGGLGHGYTFGSGTRLTVV.

V is TRBV7-2 and J is TRBJ1-6, with D perhaps matching TRBD1 (6 bases). V was trimmed by 5 bases and J by 1 base, leaving 15 bases between them. The CDR3 totals 17 residues. The germline CDR1 and CDR2 sequences are SGHTA and FQGNSA. The CDR3 nucleotides are TGTGCCAGCAGCCGCACAGGGTATGGGTCCTATAATTCACCCCTCCACTTT. Its protein product is CASSRTGYGSYNSPLHF.

Ten or more counts support this clonotype. The chain joins TRBV5-1 to TRBJ2-3, with D uncertain. V was cut by 5 bases and J by 2 bases, with 12 bases left in between. Germline V lookup: CDR1 SGHRS, CDR2 YFSETQ. This CDR3 is 14 amino acids long. CDR3 bases: TGCGCCAGCAGTCTGAACAGAGACACAGATACGCAGTATTTT. This codes for CASSLNRDTDTQYF.

This clonotype was detected ten times or more. The chain joins TRBV15 to TRBJ2-1; the match to TRBD2 covers 9 bases. CDR1 LNHNV and CDR2 YYDKDF come from the germline V gene (reference sequence). With V trimmed by 4 bases and J by 4 bases, 5 bases remained unmatched. CDR3 length: 15 residues. CDR3 in amino acids: CATSMRLAGYNEQFF. As DNA, the CDR3 is TGTGCCACCAGCATGAGGCTAGCGGGATACAATGAGCAGTTCTTC.

The V gene is TRBV6-1, the J gene TRBJ2-3; 8 nucleotides agree with TRBD1. The CDR3 extends over 16 amino acids. CDR1 and CDR2 (germline): MNHNS, SASEGT. The V and J ends lost 4 bases and 1 base, in that order; junction bases with no gene match: 7. CDR3 sequence reads: CASSGFLGQGTDTQYF. The CDR3 coding sequence is TGTGCCAGCAGTGGTTTCCTGGGACAGGGCACAGATACGCAGTATTTT.

The table lists this clonotype with many counts. The chain uses TRBV5-1 and TRBJ2-1; 7 nucleotides line up with TRBD2. The CDR3 is made up of 13 amino acids. In germline, CDR1 is SGHRS, CDR2 YFSETQ. The J segment lost 4 bases and the V segment lost 4 bases, leaving 2 bases of the junction unmatched. The CDR3 DNA is TGCGCCAGCAGCCCGGGGGGATACAATGAGCAGTTCTTC. Protein product: CASSPGGYNEQFF.

In its sample, this clonotype was seen a few times. One junction end does not reproduce the germline sequence, and a read error may be involved. The gene calls are TRBV29-1 and TRBJ2-1; TRBD2 matches 13 bases. This CDR3 is built from 13 residues. Germline-derived CDR1 and CDR2 are SQVTM and ANQGSEA. CDR3: CSVGTSGSNEQFF. The CDR3 bases are TGCAGCGTTGGGACTAGCGGGAGCAATGAACAGTTCTTC.

The V call is TRBV30, the J call TRBJ2-1, with 10 bases lining up with TRBD2. The ends lost 1 base at V and 2 bases at J; junction bases unmatched: 5. This CDR3 has 16 residues. The V gene's germline CDR1 is GTSNPN and CDR2 SVGIG (reference sequence). The CDR3 protein is CAWSEAGGLPYNEQFF. The CDR3 DNA reads as TGTGCCTGGAGTGAAGCGGGAGGGTTGCCCTACAATGAGCAGTTCTTC.

Concerning this clonotype itself: At one of its ends the junction is not consistent with the germline gene, which may arise from a read error. The gene calls are TRBV10-3 and TRBJ2-7; D is unclear. Germline lookup yields CDR1 ENHRY and CDR2 SYGVKD. CDR3 length: 14 amino acids. The CDR3 DNA sequence: TGTGTCATCAGTGAGTCTCGAGATCCCTACGAGCAGTACTTC. It yields the protein CVISESRDPYEQYF.

This clonotype was recorded once. The chain is built from TRBV3-1 and TRBJ2-1, with TRBD1 matching 10 bases. V shed 2 bases, J shed 8 bases, and the junction held 24 bases outside the gene matches. Germline lookup yields CDR1 LGHDT and CDR2 YNNKEL (reference sequence). The CDR3 loop spans 21 amino acids. As DNA, the CDR3 is TGTGCCAGCAGCCAAAGACGAGGGGGACAGGGGTATTTTTTTAGTATGGATGAGCAGTTCTTC. This sequence encodes CASSQRRGGQGYFFSMDEQFF.

For the CDR3, the DNA is TGCAGCGTGGCGGCAGCCCATAATTCACCCCTCCACTTT. Translation gives CSVAAAHNSPLHF. The rearrangement joins TRBV20-1 to TRBJ1-6, with D uncertain. Germline V CDR1 and CDR2: DFQATT, SNEGSKA (reference sequence). This CDR3 comprises 13 residues.

This clonotype was counted at least ten times. In DNA form, the CDR3 reads TGCGCCAGCAGCCAAGATCTGGTCCAGGTCAACAATGAGCAGTTCTTC. This codes for CASSQDLVQVNNEQFF. The chain recombines TRBV4-1 with TRBJ2-1; no definite D call. The germline V gene has CDR1 MGHRA and CDR2 YSYEKL. This CDR3 spans 16 amino acids. V was clipped by 0 bases and J by 5 bases, with 14 bases between them.

The genes are TRBV28 and TRBJ1-1; a possible D gene is TRBD1 (6 bases). The V gene's germline CDR1 is MDHEN and CDR2 SYDVKM. The CDR3 sequence is 14 residues long. Trimming left V 4 bases short and J 4 bases short, with 13 bases between. The CDR3 loop reads CASSSEDRGTEAFF. In DNA form, the CDR3 reads TGTGCCAGCAGTTCAGAGGACAGAGGCACTGAAGCTTTCTTT.

This clonotype was recorded many times. The chain couples TRBV11-2 to TRBJ2-1; perhaps TRBD1 as D (5 bases). The germline V gene has CDR1 SGHAT and CDR2 FQNNGV. V lost 0 bases to trimming and J lost 4 bases, with 13 bases between them. The CDR3 spans 16 residues. The CDR3 coding sequence is TGTGCCAGCAGCTTAGATCTCCAGGGTAGTTACAATGAGCAGTTCTTC. Protein product: CASSLDLQGSYNEQFF.

This clonotype has just a few counts. The chain is built from TRBV20-1 and TRBJ2-5; TRBD2 matches at 9 bases. The V gene end was trimmed by 2 bases and the J gene end by 5 bases; junction bases not matched to a gene: 6. From germline, CDR1 is DFQATT and CDR2 SNEGSKA (reference sequence). CDR3 size: 14 residues. This chain's CDR3 is CSARLAGLRETQYF. The CDR3 DNA reads as TGCAGTGCTAGACTAGCGGGACTTCGGGAGACCCAGTACTTC.

The chain links TRBV15 to TRBJ2-3, with a weak D call TRBD1 (6 bases). Germline lookup yields CDR1 LNHNV and CDR2 YYDKDF (reference sequence). The CDR3 consists of 18 residues. V was cut by 1 base and J by 1 base, with 18 bases left in between. The CDR3 spells CATSRGSREGDGTDTQYF. DNA of the CDR3: TGTGCCACCAGCAGAGGGTCTAGAGAGGGGGATGGCACAGATACGCAGTATTTT.

In this sample, this clonotype turned up many times. V usage is TRBV29-1 and J usage is TRBJ2-1; D is tentatively TRBD1 or TRBD2 (6 bases each). The CDR3 runs to 16 residues. The germline V gene has CDR1 SQVTM and CDR2 ANQGSEA. Trimming removed 5 bases from V and 8 bases from J, with 25 bases in between. CDR3 protein: CSVPRGSSARGHEQFF. The CDR3, as DNA: TGCAGCGTTCCCAGGGGAAGTTCCGCCCGGGGGCATGAGCAGTTCTTC.